Sequencing of this T cell receptor (beta chain) was carried out in a study of cytomegalovirus exposure and HLA in healthy donors. V lost 1 base and J lost 2; bases outside the gene matches: 2. CDR1 SGDLS and CDR2 YYNGEE come from the germline V gene. CDR3 size: 16 residues. Measured with immunoSEQ multiplex PCR; TCRdb has only the in-frame clones, and not every one. The repertoire has 95,000 to 150,000 clones, 89% of them found once; the top ten carry less than 1.5%. The clonotype was recovered from a woman under 30 in good health and CMV-seronegative. This chain joins TRBV9 and TRBJ2-2; 10 bases line up with TRBD2. Material: PBMCs. CDR3 in DNA: TGTGCCAGCAGCGTAACTAGCGGGACCAACACCGGGGAGCTGTTTTTT. Residues: CASSVTSGTNTGELFF.